What follows are 22 T cell receptor beta chains derived from one specimen sequenced in a study of blood T cell repertoires in COVID-19. Here immunoSEQ multiplex PCR was the method, and the copy in TCRdb shows in-frame clones only, minus some. The profile shows about 160,000 clones, about 85% of them singletons. Sequencing was carried out using peripheral blood. The receptors shown here come from an elderly man with COVID-19, enrolled during active disease.

The chain recombines TRBV7-2 with TRBJ1-6, with a weak D call TRBD1 (5 bases). With 1 base removed from V and 7 bases from J, the gap between germline ends came to 11 bases. This CDR3 is built from 15 residues. CDR1 SGHTA and CDR2 FQGNSA come from the germline V gene. The CDR3 nucleotides are TGTGCCAGCAGCTTAGGGGGGGAGGGGAATTCACCCCTCCACTTT. Translating gives CASSLGGEGNSPLHF.

CDR3 DNA: TGTGCCAGCAGCACAGGGTACTATGGCTACACCTTC. Amino acid sequence: CASSTGYYGYTF. The chain couples TRBV2 to TRBJ1-2; perhaps TRBD1 as D (6 bases). This CDR3 is built from 12 residues. The germline gives CDR1 SNHLY, CDR2 FYNNEI. The V and J ends lost 6 bases and 3 bases respectively, with 8 bases between them.

The V call is TRBV5-1, the J call TRBJ2-7; D perhaps matches TRBD2 (6 bases). Germline-derived CDR1 and CDR2 are SGHRS and YFSETQ. The CDR3 covers 14 residues. Trimming stripped 3 bases from V and 3 bases from J, with 13 bases between. The CDR3 DNA reads TGCGCCAGCAGCTACGGACGGGGGAGCTACGAGCAGTACTTC. Its protein product is CASSYGRGSYEQYF.

V and J are TRBV6-1 and TRBJ1-1, with unresolved D. Germline V gene data show CDR1 as MNHNS and CDR2 as SASEGT. Trimming took off 3 bases at V and 1 base at J, with 9 bases between the two ends. The CDR3 sequence is 14 residues long. The CDR3 region is CASSDMAQNTEAFF. DNA of the CDR3: TGTGCCAGCAGTGATATGGCACAGAACACTGAAGCTTTCTTT.

The CDR3: CASSLPSGDVWGEQFF. CDR3 sequence (DNA): TGCGCCAGCAGCTTGCCTAGCGGGGACGTCTGGGGTGAGCAGTTCTTC. V and J are TRBV5-1 and TRBJ2-1, with 9 bases fitting TRBD2. The V gene's germline CDR1 is SGHRS and CDR2 YFSETQ. CDR3 length: 16 amino acids. V was clipped by 1 base and J by 9 bases; unmatched bases: 11.

Concerning this clone: Other DNA variants within this sample encode the same CDR3. V usage is TRBV13 and J usage is TRBJ2-3; 7 bases are shared with TRBD2. V trimming: 3 bases; J trimming: 1 base; junction bases outside the gene matches: 4. CDR3 length equals 15 residues. CDR1 PRHDT and CDR2 FYEKMQ come from the germline V gene (reference sequence). CDR3 amino acids: CASSFARGGTDTQYF. For the CDR3, the DNA is TGTGCCAGCAGCTTCGCACGGGGGGGCACAGATACGCAGTATTTT.

As regards this clone: This same CDR3 is encoded by further DNA sequences in the sample. The V and J genes are TRBV5-1 and TRBJ1-6; 9 nucleotides agree with TRBD1. CDR3 length: 15 residues. The junction had 3 bases not matched to a gene; V was cut back by 0 bases and J by 8 bases. CDR1 is SGHRS, CDR2 YFSETQ, per germline. The CDR3 nucleotides read TGCGCCAGCAGCTTGGTGGGACAGGGCTATTCACCCCTCCACTTT. Protein product: CASSLVGQGYSPLHF.

The chain combines TRBV18 with TRBJ2-1; D might be TRBD1 (7 bases). This CDR3 region has 16 residues. CDR1 and CDR2 (germline): KGHSH, LQKENI. V lost 4 bases and J 2 bases, leaving 15 bases between the germline ends. The CDR3 sequence: CASSLQGGHPYNEQFF. For the CDR3, the DNA is TGTGCCAGCTCACTCCAGGGGGGACATCCCTACAATGAGCAGTTCTTC. The whole variable domain, remainder taken from reference TRBV18 and TRBJ2-1, is NAGVMQNPRHLVRRRGQEARLRCSPMKGHSHVYWYRQLPEEGLKFMVYLQKENIIDESGMPKERFSAEFPKEGPSILRIQQVVRGDSAAYFCASSLQGGHPYNEQFFGPGTRLTVL.

V gene TRBV27 combines with J gene TRBJ1-2; TRBD1 is a possible D gene (6 bases). V lost 5 bases, J lost 4 bases, and 17 bases lay in between. The germline gives CDR1 MNHEY, CDR2 SMNVEV (reference sequence). The CDR3 spans 15 residues. The CDR3 sequence: CASSTRDTTIYGYTF. CDR3 DNA sequence: TGTGCCAGCAGTACCCGGGACACTACGATCTATGGCTACACCTTC.

This clone has just a few counts. The genes are TRBV7-2 and TRBJ1-6; 10 bases are shared with TRBD1. CDR3 length: 15 amino acids. Looked up from germline, CDR1 is SGHTA and CDR2 is FQGNSA. V was pared by 5 bases and J by 8 bases, with 6 bases of the junction left unmatched. The CDR3, as DNA: TGTGCCAGCAGCGATGACAGGGGGCCTCATTCACCCCTCCACTTT. It codes for CASSDDRGPHSPLHF.

This clone was recorded once. CDR3 residues: CASSRPLGGDTEAFF. The DNA for the CDR3 is TGTGCCAGCAGTCGTCCCCTAGGGGGAGACACTGAAGCTTTCTTT. The V and J genes are TRBV6-5 and TRBJ1-1; perhaps TRBD1 as D (6 bases). CDR3 length: 15 residues. Germline CDR1 and CDR2: MNHEY and SVGAGI. Trimming stripped 5 bases from V and 3 bases from J, with 16 bases between.

The J gene is TRBJ1-2, the V gene TRBV6-1; 7 nucleotides match TRBD1. V gave up 5 bases and J gave up 4 bases; unmatched junction bases: 4. This CDR3 has 13 residues. The germline gives CDR1 MNHNS, CDR2 SASEGT. Here the CDR3 DNA reads TGTGCCAGCAGTCCAGACAGGGCCTATGGCTACACCTTC. It yields the protein CASSPDRAYGYTF.

The chain couples TRBV10-3 to TRBJ2-7, with 9 bases fitting TRBD1. This CDR3 has 14 amino acids. Germline assignment: CDR1 ENHRY and CDR2 SYGVKD. V lost 6 bases to trimming and J lost 5 bases; unmatched junction nucleotides: 8. CDR3 in amino acids: CAIRGGDRDHEQYF. CDR3 bases: TGTGCCATCAGGGGGGGGGACAGGGACCACGAGCAGTACTTC.

This clone appeared a single time. The chain employs TRBV3-1 (or the pseudogene TRBV3-2) and TRBJ1-1; TRBD1 aligns across 7 bases. Germline assignment: CDR1 LGHDT and CDR2 YNNKEL (reference sequence). The ends lost 4 bases at V and 4 bases at J; junction bases unmatched: 3. There are 13 residues in the CDR3. This CDR3 is CASSPGTATEAFF. The CDR3 DNA is TGTGCCAGCAGCCCTGGGACAGCCACTGAAGCTTTCTTT.

A single count supports this clone. The V call is TRBV3-1 (or the pseudogene TRBV3-2), the J call TRBJ2-5; D is unclear. CDR3 size: 14 residues. V lost 1 base, J lost 1 base, and 7 bases lay in between. Germline-derived CDR1 and CDR2 are LGHDT and YNNKEL (reference sequence). The DNA of the CDR3 is TGTGCCAGCAGCCAAGGGGCTTCCCAAGAGACCCAGTACTTC. This gives the protein CASSQGASQETQYF.

The chain's CDR3 is CASSLNSNQPQHF. The CDR3, as DNA: TGTGCCAGCAGTCTTAATAGCAATCAGCCCCAGCATTTT. The chain links TRBV7-9 to TRBJ1-5; unclear D gene. This CDR3 contains 13 residues. Germline V lookup: CDR1 SEHNR, CDR2 FQNEAQ (reference sequence). V was clipped by 6 bases and J by 0 bases, with 6 bases between them.

This clone showed up just once. The genes are TRBV7-9 and TRBJ2-4; unclear D gene. V shed 5 bases and J shed 6 bases, with 17 bases lying between them. This CDR3 spans 15 amino acids. In germline, CDR1 is SEHNR, CDR2 FQNEAQ (reference sequence). The CDR3 coding sequence is TGTGCCAGCAGCCTGAGTTTCAGCGTGCGAAACATTCAGTACTTC. Its protein is CASSLSFSVRNIQYF.

The chain couples TRBV20-1 to TRBJ1-2, with a possible D match to TRBD1 (6 bases). CDR3 length equals 11 residues. Germline V lookup: CDR1 DFQATT, CDR2 SNEGSKA (reference sequence). V lost 5 bases, J lost 5 bases, and 9 bases lay in between. As DNA, the CDR3 is TGCAGTGCTGAAGGACAGTATGGCTACACCTTC. It translates to CSAEGQYGYTF.

The V and J genes are TRBV5-1 and TRBJ1-5, with 8 bases matching TRBD1. With 4 bases clipped from V and 2 bases from J, the junction kept 5 bases outside the gene matches. The CDR3 extends over 15 amino acids. The germline V gene has CDR1 SGHRS and CDR2 YFSETQ. For the CDR3, the DNA is TGCGCCAGCAGCCCCGGGGGACAGGGCAATCAGCCCCAGCATTTT. Its protein product is CASSPGGQGNQPQHF. Drawing the rest from reference TRBV5-1 and TRBJ1-5, the complete variable domain is KAGVTQTPRYLIKTRGQQVTLSCSPISGHRSVSWYQQTPGQGLQFLFEYFSETQRNKGNFPGRFSGRQFSNSRSEMNVSTLELGDSALYLCASSPGGQGNQPQHFGDGTRLSIL.

This clone has just a few counts. V and J are TRBV18 and TRBJ2-5; D might be TRBD2 (6 bases). Per the germline V gene, CDR1 is KGHSH and CDR2 is LQKENI. The CDR3 is made up of 15 amino acids. V lost 6 bases, J lost 1 base, and 15 bases lay in between. DNA for the CDR3: TGTGCCAGCTCGAACAACGGGGGAACCCAAGAGACCCAGTACTTC. This translates into CASSNNGGTQETQYF.

The chain has TRBV18 and TRBJ1-3; D is unresolved. Germline V gene lookup returns CDR1 KGHSH and CDR2 LQKENI. The CDR3 contains 16 residues. With 0 bases removed from V and 0 bases from J, the gap between germline ends came to 9 bases. CDR3 sequence reads: CASSPPSGDSGNTIYF. The CDR3 bases are TGTGCCAGCTCACCACCGAGTGGAGACTCTGGAAACACCATATATTTT.

This clone occurred a few times. The J gene is TRBJ1-5, the V gene TRBV4-2; D is possibly TRBD1 (6 bases). V lost 8 bases to trimming and J lost 0 bases, with 35 bases between them. This CDR3 comprises 22 residues. The germline CDR1 and CDR2 sequences are LGHNA and YNFKEQ. CDR3 region: CASPLSPTGSLMRPYSNQPQHF. For the CDR3, the DNA is TGTGCCAGCCCCCTCAGCCCCACAGGGTCCCTTATGCGGCCTTATAGCAATCAGCCCCAGCATTTT.